These T cell receptor beta chains were read from a single sample in a study of T cell changes during pregnancy in multiple sclerosis. Sequencing used immunoSEQ multiplex PCR; TCRdb keeps in-frame clones, though not all of them. The sample consists of some 36,000 clones, roughly 90% of them appearing once. Specimen: CD4+ T cells from peripheral blood mononuclear cells, collected in the second trimester of pregnancy. The receptors here all came from a female donor with multiple sclerosis, enrolled in a pregnancy study. Each CDR3 is given with its conserved first and last residue. Fields, in order: V gene, D gene, J gene, clone size, CDR3 protein, CDR3 DNA. D genes are given only for firm matches. The size field is filled for only some rows; it gives once, few, many or a size class.

TRBV6-1	NA	TRBJ2-7	NA	CASSLSGDSYEQYF	TGTGCCAGCAGTCTCTCAGGGGACTCCTACGAGCAGTACTTC
TRBV6-5	TRBD1	TRBJ1-1	NA	CASSYLDRGLRTEAFF	TGTGCCAGCAGTTACCTCGACAGGGGCTTGAGGACTGAAGCTTTCTTT
TRBV7-2	TRBD1	TRBJ1-2	NA	CASSFSGQGFYGYTF	TGTGCCAGCAGCTTCTCCGGACAGGGTTTTTATGGCTACACCTTC
TRBV7-3	NA	TRBJ2-3	NA	CASSLEGAGTDTQYF	TGTGCCAGCAGCTTAGAAGGGGCCGGTACAGATACGCAGTATTTT
TRBV19	NA	TRBJ1-6	NA	CASSMRSDGAYNSPLHF	TGTGCCAGTAGTATGAGGAGTGACGGGGCCTATAATTCACCCCTCCACTTT
TRBV5-1	TRBD1	TRBJ2-7	NA	CASSLEGAQYF	TGCGCCAGCAGCTTGGAGGGGGCCCAGTACTTC
TRBV9	TRBD2	TRBJ2-3	NA	CASSSSGGFFSTDTQYF	TGTGCCAGCAGCTCTAGCGGGGGGTTCTTTAGCACAGATACGCAGTATTTT
TRBV28	NA	TRBJ1-2	once	CASIQGQANYGYTF	TGTGCCAGCATTCAGGGGCAGGCTAACTATGGCTACACCTTC
TRBV10-3	NA	TRBJ2-7	once	CAIKDSSYEQYF	TGTGCCATCAAGGACAGCTCCTACGAGCAGTACTTC
TRBV4-3	NA	TRBJ1-1	medium-sized	CASSPGGGVVAFF	TGCGCCAGCAGCCCAGGCGGGGGGGTGGTGGCTTTCTTT
TRBV4-2	TRBD1	TRBJ2-1	NA	CASSQEGTGVYEQFF	TGTGCCAGCAGCCAAGAGGGGACAGGGGTGTATGAGCAGTTCTTC
TRBV27	NA	TRBJ1-4	NA	CASSLGQAGSEKLFF	TGTGCCAGCAGCCTGGGTCAGGCGGGGAGTGAAAAACTGTTTTTT
TRBV7-8	NA	TRBJ2-3	NA	CASRMLGADTQYF	TGTGCCAGCAGGATGCTAGGAGCAGATACGCAGTATTTT
TRBV19	NA	TRBJ1-2	NA	CASSTIDRTIYGYTF	TGTGCCAGTAGTACCATTGACAGGACGATCTATGGCTACACCTTC
TRBV11-2	NA	TRBJ1-6	NA	CASSLDGMGTYYNSPLHF	TGTGCCAGCAGCTTAGATGGGATGGGGACTTACTATAATTCACCCCTCCACTTT
TRBV4-2	TRBD2	TRBJ2-2	NA	CASSPGSAGETGELFF	TGTGCCAGCAGCCCTGGCTCTGCGGGAGAAACCGGGGAGCTGTTTTTT
TRBV30	TRBD1	TRBJ2-7	NA	CASQKDRAWYEQYF	TGTGCCTCACAAAAGGACAGGGCCTGGTACGAGCAGTACTTC
TRBV5-5	NA	TRBJ2-5	NA	CASSLDRVQETQYF	TGTGCCAGCAGCTTGGACAGGGTACAAGAGACCCAGTACTTC
TRBV6-1	TRBD2	TRBJ2-5	NA	CASSEASGGETQYF	TGTGCCAGCAGTGAGGCTAGCGGGGGTGAGACCCAGTACTTC
TRBV19	TRBD1	TRBJ1-5	NA	CASTGTGGPYSNQPQHF	TGTGCCAGCACCGGGACAGGGGGCCCCTATAGCAATCAGCCCCAGCATTTT
TRBV7-6	NA	TRBJ2-1	NA	CASSSNIADSYNEQFF	TGTGCCAGCAGCTCCAATATAGCGGACTCCTACAATGAGCAGTTCTTC
TRBV2	NA	TRBJ1-1	NA	CASMWGGTEAFF	TGTGCCAGCATGTGGGGGGGCACTGAAGCTTTCTTT
TRBV6-5	NA	TRBJ2-2	NA	CASTQPGQNTGELFF	TGTGCCAGCACCCAGCCGGGACAGAACACCGGGGAGCTGTTTTTT
TRBV7-7	TRBD1	TRBJ2-7	NA	CASRREDRDEQYF	TGTGCCAGCAGACGAGAGGACAGGGACGAGCAGTACTTC
TRBV13	NA	TRBJ2-7	NA	CASSPVGARKTYEQYF	TGTGCCAGCAGCCCAGTTGGGGCACGGAAGACCTACGAGCAGTACTTC
TRBV7-8	NA	TRBJ1-3	NA	CASSSWTSRSSGNTIYF	TGTGCCAGCAGCTCATGGACTTCCCGATCCTCTGGAAACACCATATATTTT
TRBV29-1	TRBD2	TRBJ2-5	few	CSVGGGETQYF	TGCAGCGTGGGGGGAGGGGAGACCCAGTACTTC
TRBV7-8	TRBD2	TRBJ2-4	NA	CASSPRVAGQNIQYF	TGTGCCAGCAGCCCGCGGGTAGCGGGGCAAAACATTCAGTACTTC
TRBV6-5	TRBD2	TRBJ2-7	NA	CASSWRSGDAYEQYF	TGTGCCAGCAGTTGGCGAAGCGGGGACGCCTACGAGCAGTACTTC
TRBV4-2	NA	TRBJ1-3	NA	CASSQETQPSSGNTIYF	TGTGCCAGCAGCCAAGAGACACAGCCCAGCTCTGGAAACACCATATATTTT
TRBV5-1	NA	TRBJ2-3	once	CASSDAASSTDTQYF	TGCGCCAGCAGCGACGCAGCGTCTAGCACAGATACGCAGTATTTT
TRBV4-2	TRBD2	TRBJ2-1	NA	CASSLELAGDHEQFF	TGTGCCAGCAGCCTCGAACTAGCGGGAGACCATGAGCAGTTCTTC
TRBV29-1	NA	TRBJ2-5	NA	CSVESGKGTQYF	TGCAGCGTTGAATCGGGGAAAGGGACCCAGTACTTC
TRBV6-6	TRBD1	TRBJ1-1	NA	CASKTRQGSSTEAFF	TGTGCCAGCAAGACCCGACAGGGAAGCTCCACTGAAGCTTTCTTT
TRBV4-1	NA	TRBJ1-2	NA	CASSQAETGYGYTF	TGCGCCAGCAGCCAAGCCGAAACCGGCTATGGCTACACCTTC
TRBV10-1	TRBD1	TRBJ1-5	NA	CASSDGTGVQPQHF	TGCGCCAGCAGTGATGGGACAGGGGTACAGCCCCAGCATTTT
TRBV4-1	NA	TRBJ2-1	NA	CASSQDINEQFF	TGCGCCAGCAGCCAAGATATCAATGAGCAGTTCTTC
TRBV4-3	NA	TRBJ2-5	NA	CASSQQPGETQYF	TGCGCCAGCAGCCAACAGCCGGGTGAGACCCAGTACTTC
TRBV5-1	NA	TRBJ1-1	NA	CASSLGQGLNTEAFF	TGCGCCAGCAGCTTGGGTCAGGGGCTAAACACTGAAGCTTTCTTT
TRBV27	TRBD1	TRBJ2-7	NA	CASSLEGTGGFDF	TGTGCCAGCAGTTTAGAAGGGACAGGGGGCTTCGACTTC
TRBV30	NA	TRBJ1-2	NA	CAWSPSRGTF	TGTGCCTGGAGTCCGTCACGGGGGACCTTC
TRBV5-4	NA	TRBJ2-7	NA	CASSLGGKTYEQYF	TGTGCCAGCAGCTTGGGAGGGAAGACCTACGAGCAGTACTTC
TRBV18	NA	TRBJ1-2	NA	CASSPSQGSNYGYTF	TGTGCCAGCTCACCATCTCAGGGGAGTAACTATGGCTACACCTTC
TRBV7-7	TRBD2	TRBJ2-5	few	CASSPLGTSGSGETQYF	TGTGCCAGCAGCCCGCTCGGGACTAGCGGGAGTGGAGAGACCCAGTACTTC
TRBV19	NA	TRBJ1-5	once	CASSIGHHNQPQHF	TGTGCCAGTAGTATCGGACACCACAATCAGCCCCAGCATTTT
TRBV11-2	NA	TRBJ2-7	NA	CASSTGTEQYF	TGTGCCAGCAGCACAGGGACCGAGCAGTACTTC
TRBV6-5	NA	TRBJ2-5	once	CASSSYSVETQYF	TGTGCCAGCAGTTCGTACTCGGTGGAGACCCAGTACTTC
TRBV4-1	TRBD2	TRBJ2-5	NA	CASSPGTSGGYVETQYF	TGCGCCAGCAGCCCTGGGACTAGCGGGGGCTATGTCGAGACCCAGTACTTC
TRBV29-1	NA	TRBJ1-4	once	CSVENSQNEKLFF	TGCAGCGTTGAAAACAGTCAAAATGAAAAACTGTTTTTT
TRBV18	NA	TRBJ2-1	NA	CASSPLAPNNEQFF	TGTGCCAGCTCACCCCTAGCGCCAAACAATGAGCAGTTCTTC